One and the same sample provided the 9 T cell receptor beta chains below, sequenced in a study of blood T cell repertoires in COVID-19. Data came from immunoSEQ multiplex PCR; TCRdb stores just in-frame clones and leaves some out. Of more than 150,000 clones detected, roughly 82% appear once; the ten largest clones hold roughly 5.1%. The sample taken for sequencing was peripheral blood. Source of these receptors: a young woman with acute or convalescent COVID-19.

V usage is TRBV2 and J usage is TRBJ2-1; 8 positions agree with TRBD2. V shed 5 bases, J shed 0 bases, and the junction held 12 bases outside the gene matches. The V gene's germline CDR1 is SNHLY and CDR2 FYNNEI. CDR3 length equals 18 residues. In nucleotides, the CDR3 is TGTGCCAGCAGTTGGATGGGGCGGGGGACTAGCTCCTACAATGAGCAGTTCTTC. This translates into CASSWMGRGTSSYNEQFF. The full variable domain, in which reference TRBV2 and TRBJ2-1 provide the parts outside the CDR3, is EPEVTQTPSHQVTQMGQEVILRCVPISNHLYFYWYRQILGQKVEFLVSFYNNEISEKSEIFDDQFSVERPDGSNFTLKIRSTKLEDSAMYFCASSWMGRGTSSYNEQFFGPGTRLTVL.

This chain links TRBV18 with TRBJ2-7; maybe TRBD1 (6 bases). CDR3 length: 16 amino acids. Trimming removed 10 bases at V and 2 bases at J, with 24 bases between. Per germline, CDR1 KGHSH and CDR2 LQKENI. The CDR3 nucleotides read TGTGCCACCCCTATGACATCAGGGGCGCCTACCTACGAGCAGTACTTC. Protein: CATPMTSGAPTYEQYF.

The genes are TRBV7-2 and TRBJ1-5; maybe TRBD1 (5 bases). Between the trimmed V and J ends, which lost 7 bases and 9 bases, there was a span of 19 bases. This CDR3 region has 14 residues. CDR1 is SGHTA and CDR2 is FQGNSA in the germline V gene. The CDR3 protein is CASTAGLPIGPQHF. CDR3 in DNA: TGTGCCAGCACGGCGGGACTGCCCATAGGGCCCCAGCATTTT.

This clone was counted between two and nine times. The chain employs TRBV30 and TRBJ1-2; 9 bases are a match to TRBD1. The V gene's germline CDR1 is GTSNPN and CDR2 SVGIG (reference sequence). This CDR3 contains 12 residues. J gave up 4 bases and V 3 bases, and 0 bases lay outside the gene matches. CDR3 in amino acids: CAWRTGGYGYTF. CDR3 coding DNA: TGTGCCTGGAGGACAGGGGGCTATGGCTACACCTTC. Variable domain in full (rest from reference TRBV30 and TRBJ1-2): SQTIHQWPATLVQPVGSPLSLECTVEGTSNPNLYWYRQAAGRGLQLLFYSVGIGQISSEVPQNLSASRPQDRQFILSSKKLLLSDSGFYLCAWRTGGYGYTFGSGTRLTVV.

The rearrangement uses TRBV19 and TRBJ1-2; 8 bases are a match to TRBD1. Per the germline V gene, CDR1 is LNHDA and CDR2 is SQIVND (reference sequence). CDR3 size: 14 residues. The J segment lost 7 bases and the V segment lost 7 bases, leaving 11 bases of the junction unmatched. CDR3 sequence: CASNSLDRDPGYTF. CDR3 in DNA: TGTGCCAGTAACTCATTGGACAGGGATCCTGGCTACACCTTC.

In this sample, this clone turned up once. The rearrangement joins TRBV7-9 to TRBJ1-1, with TRBD1 identical over 9 bases. The CDR3 consists of 18 residues. CDR1 SEHNR and CDR2 FQNEAQ come from the germline V gene (reference sequence). After removal of 4 bases from V and 1 base from J, the junction contained 13 bases not matched to a gene. The CDR3, as DNA: TGTGCCAGCAGCTCCACGCTGGGACAGGGAATTCGGAACACTGAAGCTTTCTTT. Residues: CASSSTLGQGIRNTEAFF.

This clone was detected many times. V usage is TRBV29-1 and J usage is TRBJ1-2; the D gene is possibly TRBD1 (6 bases). Per germline, CDR1 SQVTM and CDR2 ANQGSEA. Trimming took off 1 base at V and 4 bases at J, with 19 bases between the two ends. This CDR3 is built from 16 residues. The DNA for the CDR3 is TGCAGCGTTGAAGGGGATCCGAGACAGGCCATCTATGGCTACACCTTC. Protein sequence: CSVEGDPRQAIYGYTF.

The gene calls are TRBV4-1 and TRBJ2-1; possible D gene TRBD1, 6 bases. CDR1 and CDR2 (germline): MGHRA, YSYEKL. There are 16 residues in the CDR3. V lost 0 bases to trimming and J lost 10 bases, with 19 bases between them. CDR3 in DNA: TGCGCCAGCAGCCAAGAGCAGGGCTGGCACAGGGCAGAGCAGTTCTTC. This encodes CASSQEQGWHRAEQFF.

Concerning this clone: Distinct nucleotide sequences in the sample also encode this CDR3. J is TRBJ1-1 and V is TRBV6-5, with a weak D call TRBD1 (5 bases). Germline loops: CDR1 MNHEY, CDR2 SVGAGI. Trimming cost V 5 bases and J 1 base, with 5 bases left between them. This CDR3 comprises 12 residues. CDR3 loop: CASSRGNTEAFF. Written as DNA, the CDR3 is TGTGCCAGCAGTAGGGGGAACACTGAAGCTTTCTTT.